This T cell receptor (beta chain) was obtained from a study of shared clonotypes between healthy human individuals. CDR1 SGHVS and CDR2 FNYEAQ come from the germline V gene. Trimming removed 5 bases from V and 3 bases from J, with 10 bases in between. The CDR3 is made up of 13 amino acids. Using immunoSEQ multiplex PCR, the repertoire was profiled, and TCRdb retains in-frame clones only, with some absent. The sample has millions of clones; about 92% are singletons. The source is a man aged 18 to 30 in good health. Some clones in this sample may be carry-over from other donors' samples. The sequenced sample consisted of naive CD4+ T cells from PBMCs. Subset defined: CD45RA+ positively selected. This chain links TRBV7-6 with TRBJ2-5; a possible D gene is TRBD2 (6 bases). As DNA, the CDR3 is TGTGCCAGCAGCCCCCCGGGAGAAGAGACCCAGTACTTC. It is translated as CASSPPGEETQYF.